The text below deals with one TCR beta chain. Its matching antigen is unknown. All the people who gave samples were healthy bone marrow donors. These data originate in a study of cytomegalovirus exposure and HLA in healthy donors. The primer mix had 60 Vbeta and 13 Jbeta primers. Sequencing used immunoSEQ multiplex PCR; TCRdb keeps in-frame clones, though not all of them. In the table there are about 77,000 clones, 78% of which are singletons. Unmatched junction bases numbered 6, after V lost 2 bases and J lost 2 bases. The CDR3 is 15 residues long. Germline CDR1 MNHEY, CDR2 SVGAGI. Study-level points and caveats: No immune exposure information besides CMV serostatus was available. Researchers left out some V segments, among them TRBV6-2 and TRBV6-3, as indistinguishable. TCR beta V- and J-gene trimming was later associated with a missense DCLRE1C variant.

Sequencing was performed on PBMCs. The receptor was derived from a man aged 35-49 years in good health and CMV-seronegative. This rearrangement joins TRBV6-5 to TRBJ2-7, with TRBD2 matching over 7 bases. DNA for the CDR3: TGTGCCAGCAGTTACCGGCCTAGCGGCGCCTACGAGCAGTACTTC. Its protein product is CASSYRPSGAYEQYF.